This TCR beta chain is from a study of cytomegalovirus exposure and HLA in healthy donors. With 60 Vbeta and 13 Jbeta primers, the PCR was carried out. Profiled with immunoSEQ multiplex PCR; TCRdb holds only in-frame clones, not every one. The data hold 70,000 to 90,000 clones, with around 68% observed a single time. This clone was counted once. Its antigen is unknown. After removal of 3 bases from V and 7 bases from J, the junction contained 8 bases not matched to a gene. CDR1 is GTSNPN and CDR2 is SVGIG in the germline V gene (reference sequence). CDR3 length equals 14 residues. Notes on the study in general: A later examination showed that TCR association rates differed by HLA locus, with DRB1 most and HLA-C fewest.

The chain links TRBV30 to TRBJ2-1; TRBD2 matches at 8 bases. Material for sequencing was PBMCs. This clonotype was obtained from a middle-aged woman in good health and CMV-seropositive. Written as DNA, the CDR3 is TGTGCCTGGAGCATCACTAGCGGTTTGAATGAGCAGTTCTTC. It yields the protein CAWSITSGLNEQFF.